This TCR beta chain is from a study of T cells in Graves' hyperthyroidism and ophthalmopathy. Those patients with uncontrolled infection, other autoimmune disease, pregnancy or lactation were excluded. J was trimmed by 0 bases and V by 0 bases; bases with no gene match: 10. Germline lookup yields CDR1 DFQATT and CDR2 SNEGSKA (reference sequence). This CDR3 is built from 17 residues. The study, taken as a whole, reports: A model using 13 V-J features told ophthalmopathy apart from stable hyperthyroidism.

Amplification of TCR beta CDR3 regions was performed using RNA transcripts as template. The TCR CDR3 first-round RT-PCR relied on the HTBI primer set. One entry per CDR3 protein results from TCRdb running MiXCR on the multiplex PCR reads. In the table there are a few hundred thousand distinct CDR3 sequences, around 13% of which are singletons. There are many counts of this clonotype. Its antigen is not known. The chain recombines TRBV20-1 with TRBJ2-5, with TRBD2 identical over 7 bases. This receptor was obtained from a woman aged 30 to 39 with Graves' hyperthyroidism that later progressed to Graves' ophthalmopathy. Sequenced sample: blood. CDR3 amino acids: CSARDTGPSGNQETQYF. DNA of the CDR3: TGCAGTGCTAGAGACACGGGGCCTAGCGGAAACCAAGAGACCCAGTACTTC.